This T cell receptor beta chain was captured by sequencing in a study of blood T cell repertoires in COVID-19. The overall study: In each case, the material was cDNA or gDNA derived from T cells, B-cell-depleted T cells, or PBMCs.

The CDR3 runs to 12 residues. Germline CDR1 is MDHEN and CDR2 is SYDVKM. Trimming shortened V by 6 bases and J by 14 bases, and 19 bases separated the two germline ends. Original analysis: Amplification from reference gene primers served as the basis for estimated nucleated cell counts. Produced via immunoSEQ multiplex PCR; TCRdb's table is partial and in-frame only. V and J calls and clone size follow that table, whereas D and trimming were derived from the DNA. The sample contains about 240,000 clones, around nine tenths of which appear only once. The study drew participants aged roughly 18 to 95 years from under 30 US areas. Recovered status in Cohort 3 required two negative PCRs, clearance, or symptom resolution.

The sequence derives from a woman aged 30 to 39 who had recovered from COVID-19. Sequenced material: PBMCs or T cells enriched from blood (not recorded which). V gene TRBV28 combines with J gene TRBJ1-2, with a possible D match to TRBD1 (6 bases). CDR3 region: CASSRQGYQGTF. Written as DNA, the CDR3 is TGTGCCAGCAGCCGTCAGGGGTACCAGGGAACCTTC.